A selection of T cell receptor beta chains follows, all from one sample in a study of blood T cell repertoires in COVID-19. Sequencing used immunoSEQ multiplex PCR; TCRdb keeps in-frame clones, though not all of them. The table records 85,000 to 95,000 clones, approximately 75% of them present only once. Material: peripheral blood. These receptor sequences come from an elderly woman with acute or convalescent COVID-19. Both conserved end residues are part of each CDR3. A D gene is named only where the DNA matches it firmly. Clone size, where shown, is once, few, many, or a class for clones that have expanded.

>-|TRBV4-3|-|TRBJ1-5
TGCGCCAGCAGCCAAGATACGAGTGGCAATCAGCCCCAGCATTTT
CASSQDTSGNQPQHF
>TRBD1|TRBV7-2|-|TRBJ1-1
TGTGCCAGCAGCTTAGGGGGACAGGGGACTGAAGCTTTCTTT
CASSLGGQGTEAFF
>-|TRBV9|-|TRBJ2-3
TGTGCCAGCAGCGGACAGGCGAACCCTAGCACAGATACGCAGTATTTT
CASSGQANPSTDTQYF
>TRBD1|TRBV7-6|-|TRBJ2-1
TGTGCCAGCAGCTTTACAGGGGGCACCGAGCAGTTCTTC
CASSFTGGTEQFF
>-|TRBV2|-|TRBJ2-7
TGTGCCAGCAGTGTGCAGGGGCGCTACGAGCAGTACTTC
CASSVQGRYEQYF
>TRBD2|TRBV6-5|-|TRBJ2-3
TGTGCCAGCAGTAGCGGGGGGGCCCCAGATACGCAGTATTTT
CASSSGGAPDTQYF
>-|TRBV7-3|-|TRBJ1-1
TGTGCCAGCAGCTTACAATCGAACACTGAAGCTTTCTTT
CASSLQSNTEAFF
>TRBD1|TRBV7-9|-|TRBJ1-1
TGTGCCAGCAGCTCGACAGGGTGGGCTGAAGCTTTCTTT
CASSSTGWAEAFF
>TRBD1|TRBV9|-|TRBJ2-6
TGTGCCAGCAGCCGAAACCGGGACAGTCCCTCTGGGGCCAACGTCCTGACTTTC
CASSRNRDSPSGANVLTF
>-|TRBV6-5|-|TRBJ1-4
TGTGCCAGTACCTCGGTGACAGAGAATGAAAAACTGTTTTTT
CASTSVTENEKLFF
>-|TRBV3-1/TRBV3-2|-|TRBJ2-7
TGTGCCAGCAGCCGGTGGGAGAGATACGAGCAGTACTTC
CASSRWERYEQYF
>TRBD1|TRBV11-2|once|TRBJ1-2
TGTGCCAGCAGCCCCGGACAGGGGAACTATGGCTACACCTTC
CASSPGQGNYGYTF
>-|TRBV20-1|-|TRBJ1-6
TGCAGTGCTAGTGAACAGGGCCTCCCTAATTCACCCCTCCACTTT
CSASEQGLPNSPLHF
>TRBD2|TRBV7-2|-|TRBJ2-3
TGTGCCAGCGCCTTTGGGGGGGGAGTGGCAGATACGCAGTATTTT
CASAFGGGVADTQYF
>-|TRBV7-3|-|TRBJ2-5
TGTGCCAGCAGCCGCGACAGGCAAGAGACCCAGTACTTC
CASSRDRQETQYF
>-|TRBV10-3|few|TRBJ2-5
TGTGCCATCAGTGAGTCGAATGCGGGGATGAAAGAGACCCAGTACTTC
CAISESNAGMKETQYF
>-|TRBV15|-|TRBJ1-1
TGTGCCACCAGCCGGACACTCCGATCCACTGAAGCTTTCTTT
CATSRTLRSTEAFF
>-|TRBV25-1|-|TRBJ2-2
TGTGCCAGCAGCCCCTCGGGAAACGGCGGGGAGCTGTTTTTT
CASSPSGNGGELFF
>TRBD1|TRBV5-1|-|TRBJ2-7
TGCGCCAGCAGCTCGGGACAGGGGGCTATCGAGCAGTACTTC
CASSSGQGAIEQYF
>-|TRBV7-3|-|TRBJ1-1
TGTGCCAGCAGCTTATCCGGGCAGGGAACCGCCGAAGCTTTCTTT
CASSLSGQGTAEAFF
>-|TRBV30|-|TRBJ2-5
TGTGCCTGGAGTGGGGGAGAGTTCCAAGAGACCCAGTACTTC
CAWSGGEFQETQYF
>-|TRBV2|-|TRBJ1-6
TGTGCCAGCAGGACAGAACCTAATTCACCCCTCCACTTT
CASRTEPNSPLHF
>-|TRBV4-3|-|TRBJ2-7
TGCGCCAGCAGCCTCCAGGCTCAAAGGGGCATGGCCTACGAGCAGTACTTC
CASSLQAQRGMAYEQYF
>TRBD1|TRBV5-1|-|TRBJ2-7
TGCGCCAGCAGCCCAGGAGGACAGGGAATATCCTACGAGCAGTACTTC
CASSPGGQGISYEQYF
>-|TRBV19|-|TRBJ1-2
TGTGCCAGTAGGCCCCTGCGAGGGACTCCTAACTATGGCTACACCTTC
CASRPLRGTPNYGYTF
>TRBD1|TRBV28|-|TRBJ1-5
TGTGCCATCGATGTCCAGGGGGCTGGGGGCAATCAGCCCCAGCATTTT
CAIDVQGAGGNQPQHF
>-|TRBV9|-|TRBJ2-3
TGTGCCAGCAGGCCCCCCGGGCTAGCTGGAGATACGCAGTATTTT
CASRPPGLAGDTQYF
>-|TRBV24-1|many|TRBJ1-1
TGTGCCACCAGTGACCCAGGGTACACTGAAGCTTTCTTT
CATSDPGYTEAFF
>-|TRBV12-3/TRBV12-4|-|TRBJ1-5
TGTGCCAGCAGTTTTGAGGGAGTGGGGCCCCAGCATTTT
CASSFEGVGPQHF
>TRBD1|TRBV5-1|many|TRBJ2-2
TGCGCCAGCAGCTCCACCGGGACAGGGCCCGGGGAGCTGTTTTTT
CASSSTGTGPGELFF
>TRBD2|TRBV6-5|-|TRBJ2-7
TGTGCCAGCAGCACACTAGCGGGGTTATCCTACGAGCAGTACTTC
CASSTLAGLSYEQYF
>-|TRBV18|medium-sized|TRBJ2-1
TGTGCCAGCTCGGCGATAGAACAGGGAAATGAGCAGTTCTTC
CASSAIEQGNEQFF
>TRBD1|TRBV4-1|-|TRBJ1-1
TGCGCCAGCAGCCCTCGCTTCCAGGGGGAGCTAAACACTGAAGCTTTCTTT
CASSPRFQGELNTEAFF
>-|TRBV29-1|-|TRBJ2-3
TGCAGCGTTGGGGGGGAAGTGGGCACAGATACGCAGTATTTT
CSVGGEVGTDTQYF
>TRBD1|TRBV18|-|TRBJ1-1
TGTGCCAGCTCACCAGAAACCGACAGGGGCTCCGGGGCTTTCTTT
CASSPETDRGSGAFF
>TRBD2|TRBV13|-|TRBJ2-2
TGTGCCAGCAGCTCGGTATCTAGCGGGGGCCCCGGGACCGGGGAGCTGTTTTTT
CASSSVSSGGPGTGELFF
>-|TRBV5-1|-|TRBJ1-1
TGCGCCAGCAGCTTGTCCGGGGTTGAAGCTTTCTTT
CASSLSGVEAFF
>-|TRBV2|-|TRBJ1-1
TGTGCCAGCAGTGAACAAAACACTGAAGCTTTCTTT
CASSEQNTEAFF
>-|TRBV28|few|TRBJ1-1
TGTGCCAGCAGTCTAGAACGTGGGAACACTGAAGCTTTCTTT
CASSLERGNTEAFF
>-|TRBV7-8|-|TRBJ2-7
TGTGCCAGCAGCTTAGGGGCGTCCTACGAGCAGTACTTC
CASSLGASYEQYF
>-|TRBV18|few|TRBJ1-5
TGTGCCAGCTCACCGGGCAGGGCATCCAGTCAGCCCCAGCATTTT
CASSPGRASSQPQHF
>TRBD2|TRBV4-3|once|TRBJ2-1
TGCGCCAGCAGCCAAAAGTCGGTCACTAGCGGATACAATGAGCAGTTCTTC
CASSQKSVTSGYNEQFF
>-|TRBV18|-|TRBJ1-1
TGTGCCAGCTCTGACCTTGTAGGGAGGGCTGAAGCTTTCTTT
CASSDLVGRAEAFF
>TRBD1|TRBV28|few|TRBJ2-7
TGTGCCAGCAGAGACGGACAGGGGGCCTACGAGCAGTACTTC
CASRDGQGAYEQYF
>-|TRBV6-6|-|TRBJ2-3
TGTGCCAGCAGCCCGGCTAGACCAGATACGCAGTATTTT
CASSPARPDTQYF
>-|TRBV6-2/TRBV6-3|many|TRBJ1-5
TGTGCCAGCAGTCTTTGGGGGGTAAGCAATCAGCCCCAGCATTTT
CASSLWGVSNQPQHF
>-|TRBV4-3|-|TRBJ1-2
TGCGCCAGCAGCCAAGATGTGGCAGGGGCCGGTGGCTACACCTTC
CASSQDVAGAGGYTF
>-|TRBV6-4|-|TRBJ1-1
TGTGCCAGCAGTTCTAACAGGGCCAACACTGAAGCTTTCTTT
CASSSNRANTEAFF
>-|TRBV6-5|-|TRBJ1-2
TGTGCCAGCAGGACGACAGCTAACTATGGCTACACCTTC
CASRTTANYGYTF
>TRBD2|TRBV5-1|-|TRBJ2-5
TGCGCCAGCAGCCTCCCCCAGGCGGGGGGCAGGGAGACCCAGTACTTC
CASSLPQAGGRETQYF
>-|TRBV6-1|-|TRBJ1-3
TGTGCCAGCAGTGACGACACCTCTGGAAACACCATATATTTT
CASSDDTSGNTIYF
>-|TRBV6-5|-|TRBJ2-1
TGTGCCAGCAGTATAACACAGGGATACAATGAGCAGTTCTTC
CASSITQGYNEQFF
>-|TRBV11-1|few|TRBJ2-3
TGTGCCAGCAGCGGCGGGGGCGGCATGTGGGATACGCAGTATTTT
CASSGGGGMWDTQYF
>TRBD1|TRBV7-2|-|TRBJ2-2
TGTGCCAGCAGCCCAGGACAGGGATCGTTGGGCGGGGAGCTGTTTTTT
CASSPGQGSLGGELFF
>-|TRBV7-9|-|TRBJ1-3
TGTGCCAGCAGCAAGAGGGAGGGGGCTGGAAACACCATATATTTT
CASSKREGAGNTIYF
>-|TRBV18|-|TRBJ2-3
TGTGCCAGCTCACCAGGACTCAGCACAGATACGCAGTATTTT
CASSPGLSTDTQYF
>TRBD1|TRBV28|many|TRBJ1-2
TGTGCCAGCAGTCCATCCCGGACAGGGGGAACTTATGGCTACACCTTC
CASSPSRTGGTYGYTF
>TRBD1|TRBV7-3|-|TRBJ1-6
TGTGCCAGCAGCCCCGGGACAGGGATTAATTCACCCCTCCACTTT
CASSPGTGINSPLHF